The entry below gives a single T cell receptor beta chain sequence along with its context. These data come from a study of blood T cell repertoires in COVID-19. In the study overall: COVID-19 samples, acute and convalescent, were from the United States, Italy and Spain. T cells, B-cell-depleted T cells, or PBMCs supplied cDNA or gDNA.

The CDR3 loop spans 15 amino acids. Germline CDR1 reads LGHNA; CDR2 reads YSLEER. J lost 2 bases, V lost 2 bases, and 0 bases had no gene match. Original processing notes: Nucleated cell number was recorded as an estimate derived from reference gene primer amplification. The repertoire was sequenced with immunoSEQ multiplex PCR; TCRdb's copy has only in-frame clones and lacks some. The V and J calls and the clone size are those of that table, but D and trimming were determined from the DNA. This sample has over 300,000 clones, with around 87% found just once. The TCR was taken from a man younger than 35 with active or convalescent COVID-19. The rearrangement uses TRBV4-3 and TRBJ2-1, with TRBD2 matching 10 bases. Sequenced sample: peripheral blood. CDR3 region: CASSQLAGAYNEQFF. As DNA, the CDR3 is TGCGCCAGCAGCCAACTAGCGGGAGCCTACAATGAGCAGTTCTTC.